Sequencing of this T cell receptor (beta chain) was carried out in a study of OX40 agonist ivuxolimab in advanced cancers. About the full investigation: Ivuxolimab, which targeted the costimulatory receptor OX40 (CD134), was an agonistic, fully human IgG2 monoclonal antibody. Intravenous ivuxolimab was administered to patients every 2 weeks at six dose levels: 0.01, 0.1, 0.3, 1.5, 3 and 10 mg/kg. Of the roughly 53 patients in dose escalation, about 20 had hepatocellular carcinoma, some 15 had melanoma, 9 had renal cell carcinoma and 9 had head and neck cancer. The dose-escalation cohort was approximately 83% male with a mean age of about 65 years, ranging from about 23 to 85. Prior anti-PD-1, anti-PD-L1 or anti-CTLA-4 therapy was permitted, and 35% to 40% of dose-escalation patients had received checkpoint inhibitors. Partial responses occurred in three dose-escalation patients: two with cutaneous melanoma and one with hepatocellular carcinoma. Peripheral TCRbeta sequencing was intended to test whether TCR sequence diversity was altered and clonal T-cell expansion was caused by ivuxolimab. The paper covers the monotherapy dose-escalation part of the phase I ivuxolimab trial, which included N = 52 patients.

Patients with a history of autoimmune disease or receiving systemic immunosuppression were excluded from the trial. Peripheral blood for TCR sequencing was collected from all dose cohorts at baseline, on cycle 4 day 1, and on cycle 7 day 1. The samples were drawn from a first-in-human, open-label, multicenter phase I dose-escalation trial of ivuxolimab. Adults with locally advanced or metastatic melanoma, renal cell, hepatocellular, or head and neck squamous cell carcinoma were enrolled in the trial. CD4+ and CD8+ T cells were sorted separately from peripheral blood before TCR sequencing. Findings and caveats that apply to the study as a whole: After ivuxolimab, expanded clones were on average more numerous among CD8+ T cells than among CD4+ T cells. Which antigens the clonally expanded peripheral T cells were specific for was not determined. Low levels of normalized T-cell clonal expansion were also shown by some nonresponding patients. At doses of 0.1 to 3.0 mg/kg, clonal expansion of both CD4+ and CD8+ blood T cells was observed from baseline to week 6. In the 0.1-3.0 mg/kg groups, partial responders had among the lowest normalized peripheral clonal expansion, particularly in CD8+ T cells.

Genomic DNA was extracted from sorted cells for sequencing of the TCRbeta CDR3 region. The immunoSEQ Assay was used for sequencing of TCRbeta CDR3 regions. Held by TCRdb, this immuneACCESS table contains in-frame sequences only and omits some clones. Under half of the omission traces to an unresolved V gene where checked; the cause of the rest is unknown. The sample has roughly 43,000 clones on record, 70% to 90% of them singletons. The ten largest clones take up 10% to 15% of the sample. V is cut by 2 bases and J by 0 bases, and the space between the germline ends is 13 bases. Its CDR3 holds 16 amino acids, cysteine through phenylalanine. Only the CDR3 part of the read is kept: 48 bases, read in frame from the first base. Based on the germline V gene, the CDR1 and CDR2 sequences are MDHEN and SYDVKM. Regarding this clone: Its antigen is unknown. Nothing much larger sits one base from this clone, and base qualities are not available.

The source of this sequence is an adult with an advanced solid tumor such as melanoma, head and neck, liver or kidney cancer. This sample comprised CD4+ or CD8+ T cells sorted from blood, obtained in a trial of the OX40 agonist ivuxolimab. Recombination linked TRBV28 to TRBJ2-5, with a weak D call of TRBD2 (6 bases match). The DNA sequence reads TGTGCCAGCAGTTTAGACCAGCGGGTAGACCAAGAGACCCAGTACTTC. Its protein product is CASSLDQRVDQETQYF.